This T cell receptor (beta chain) was documented in a study of blood T cells in healthy people across ages. Study-level findings and limits: Estimates based on one million T cells were treated as lower bounds.

On this clonotype itself: Antigen: not known.

Through a sample-barcoded 5' primer and a J-beta primer mix, a second PCR was run for roughly 6 to 12 cycles. MiXCR, applied by TCRdb to the 5' RACE reads, yields one record per CDR3 protein. Here the sample spans roughly 1.4 million distinct CDR3 sequences, approximately 60% being singletons. The junction had 5 bases not matched to a gene; V was cut back by 2 bases and J by 1 base. The germline CDR1 and CDR2 sequences are SGHRS and YFSETQ. CDR3 length: 15 residues. The chain couples TRBV5-1 to TRBJ1-1; 7 positions match TRBD1. Input material: blood. The sequence derives from a young man in good health. The CDR3 bases are TGCGCCAGCAGCTTTGACAGGGCCAGGAACACTGAAGCTTTCTTT. Protein product: CASSFDRARNTEAFF.